This entry lists 7 T cell receptor beta chains sequenced from one sample in a study of shared clonotypes between healthy human individuals. The naive CD8 subset, CD45RO-negative cells positively selected for CCR7, excluded terminally differentiated effector memory CD45RA+ cells. The data were produced by immunoSEQ multiplex PCR, yet TCRdb's version contains in-frame clones alone and is incomplete. This table has roughly 2.1 million clones, around 93% appearing once. Material: naive CD8+ T cells from PBMCs. The receptors were gathered from a man in his late teens or twenties in good health. Some clones in this sample may be carry-over from other donors' samples.

The CDR3 here is CASSLGVFMTSGRRSDTQYF. CDR3 sequence (DNA): TGTGCCAGCAGCTTAGGGGTATTTATGACTAGCGGGAGGAGGTCAGATACGCAGTATTTT. The chain couples TRBV7-6 to TRBJ2-3; TRBD2 aligns across 13 bases. The germline V gene has CDR1 SGHVS and CDR2 FNYEAQ. V lost 1 base and J lost 4; bases outside the gene matches: 14. The CDR3 is 20 residues long.

V gene TRBV7-9 combines with J gene TRBJ1-1; D is possibly TRBD1 (6 bases). V lost 6 bases to trimming and J lost 3 bases, with 17 bases between them. Germline loops: CDR1 SEHNR, CDR2 FQNEAQ (reference sequence). The CDR3 length is 15 residues. CDR3 DNA: TGTGCCAGCAGAAGTGACAGGTTTGGGTACACTGAAGCTTTCTTT. Translated: CASRSDRFGYTEAFF. Based on the CDR3 plus reference TRBV7-9 and TRBJ1-1, the full variable domain is DTGVSQNPRHKITKRGQNVTFRCDPISEHNRLYWYRQTLGQGPEFLTYFQNEAQLEKSRLLSDRFSAERPKGSFSTLEIQRTEQGDSAMYLCASRSDRFGYTEAFFGQGTRLTVV.

V gene TRBV27 combines with J gene TRBJ2-7; D is uncertain. The germline gives CDR1 MNHEY, CDR2 SMNVEV (reference sequence). CDR3 size: 11 residues. The V end lost 5 bases, the J end lost 3 bases, and 5 bases lay between the germline ends. The CDR3 nucleotides read TGTGCCAGCAGTCCTAACTACGAGCAGTACTTC. Residues: CASSPNYEQYF.

The chain couples TRBV28 to TRBJ1-1; D is unclear. The germline V gene encodes CDR1 MDHEN and CDR2 SYDVKM. This CDR3 has 16 amino acids. Deletions cut 6 bases from V and 7 bases from J, with 24 bases between. The CDR3 sequence is CASRTPLTAAKGEAFF. In nucleotides, the CDR3 is TGTGCCAGCAGAACCCCCCTGACTGCCGCGAAAGGTGAAGCTTTCTTT.

The V call is TRBV2, the J call TRBJ1-4; no reliable D call. CDR3 length: 13 amino acids. V was cut by 3 bases and J by 4 bases, with 6 bases left in between. CDR1 SNHLY and CDR2 FYNNEI come from the germline V gene. The CDR3 DNA reads TGTGCCAGCAGTGACCGTTTTAATGAAAAACTGTTTTTT. This encodes CASSDRFNEKLFF.

This chain uses TRBV2 with TRBJ2-1; 9 bases map to TRBD1. CDR1 is SNHLY, CDR2 FYNNEI, per germline. J gave up 8 bases and V 11 bases, and 7 bases lay outside the gene matches. The CDR3 extends over 12 amino acids. CDR3 sequence: CAGWTGVDEQFF. The CDR3 DNA reads TGTGCCGGATGGACAGGGGTGGATGAGCAGTTCTTC.

This clone was recorded once. This chain connects TRBV4-3 to TRBJ1-1, with D unresolved. Deletions cut 4 bases from V and 1 base from J, with 13 bases between. CDR1 is LGHNA, CDR2 YSLEER, per germline. The CDR3 covers 15 residues. The CDR3 protein is CASSLLGPANTEAFF. The CDR3, as DNA: TGCGCCAGCAGCCTCCTGGGTCCAGCGAACACTGAAGCTTTCTTT.